The 32 T cell receptor beta chains presented below share a single source sample, sequenced in a study of T cells in Graves' hyperthyroidism and ophthalmopathy. Amplified TCR beta CDR3 regions derived from RNA transcripts. Carried out on the TCR CDR3, a first-round RT-PCR used the HTBI primer set. One entry per CDR3 protein, called by TCRdb with MiXCR from the multiplex PCR reads. The sample holds under 550,000 distinct CDR3 sequences, roughly 21% seen once. Source material: blood. Every receptor here comes from a man aged 35 to 55 with Graves' ophthalmopathy.

This clonotype was observed a few times. At one end the junction does not follow the germline gene, possibly because of a read error. The J gene is TRBJ2-2, the V gene TRBV2, with 8 bases matching TRBD1. The CDR3 runs 15 residues. Per the germline V gene, CDR1 is SNHLY and CDR2 is FYNNEI. CDR3 sequence (DNA): TGTGCCAGCAGTGAGACCAGGGGGCTTACCGGGGAGCTGTCTTTT. Its protein product is CASSETRGLTGELSF.

The chain employs TRBV3-1 and TRBJ2-7; D remains unclear. TRBJ2-1 matches the DNA end more closely, so the J call is doubtful. There are 13 residues in the CDR3. Germline-derived CDR1 and CDR2 are LGHDT and YNNKEL (reference sequence). The CDR3 sequence: CASSQGPGYEQFF. CDR3 bases: TGTGCCAGCAGCCAAGGGCCGGGCTACGAGCAGTTCTTC.

This sequence joins TRBV10-3 and TRBJ1-3; TRBD1 aligns across 8 bases. Trimming took 2 bases from V and 11 from J; bases not matched to a gene: 8. The CDR3 covers 14 residues. CDR1 and CDR2 (germline): ENHRY, SYGVKD. The chain's CDR3 is CAISEGQGEVAIYF. The CDR3 nucleotides read TGTGCCATCAGTGAGGGACAGGGTGAAGTCGCCATATATTTT.

This clonotype was observed at least ten times. The gene calls are TRBV7-6 and TRBJ2-3; TRBD2 agrees at 15 bases. Looked up from germline, CDR1 is SGHVS and CDR2 is FNYEAQ. The CDR3 consists of 16 residues. V was clipped by 7 bases and J by 5 bases; unmatched bases: 7. CDR3 DNA sequence: TGTGCCAGCACCGGACTAGCGGGAGGGAGAGGAGATACGCAGTATTTT. It is translated as CASTGLAGGRGDTQYF.

In the case of this clonotype: The junction departs from the called germline gene at one end, perhaps through a read error. The chain has TRBV6-2 or TRBV6-3 and TRBJ1-5; no clear D gene. This CDR3 has 14 amino acids. Germline-derived CDR1 and CDR2 are MNHEY and SVGEGT. The CDR3: CASSLAQSSQPQHF. In DNA, the CDR3 is TGTGCCAGCAGTCTTGCTCAGAGCAGTCAGCCCCAGCATTTT.

The sample holds a few counts of this clonotype. The rearrangement joins TRBV30 to TRBJ2-2; D is possibly TRBD1 (5 bases). Trimming shortened V by 8 bases and J by 7 bases, and 14 bases separated the two germline ends. This CDR3 has 12 amino acids. In germline, CDR1 is GTSNPN, CDR2 SVGIG (reference sequence). The CDR3 DNA is TGTGCCGGCAGGGCGGTTTTCGGGGAGCTGTTTTTT. This encodes CAGRAVFGELFF.

This clonotype was seen ten or more times. The J gene is TRBJ1-2, the V gene TRBV7-2; D is uncertain. The CDR3 length is 14 residues. Germline V gene data show CDR1 as SGHTA and CDR2 as FQGNSA. The V end was cut by 5 bases, the J end by 2 bases, with 12 bases between. Written as DNA, the CDR3 is TGTGCCAGCAGCCCCCAGGAAGCCAACTATGGCTACACCTTC. Protein product: CASSPQEANYGYTF.

This clonotype was picked up a small number of times. V gene TRBV6-6 combines with J gene TRBJ1-2, with D maybe TRBD1 (6 bases). The germline V gene encodes CDR1 MNHNY and CDR2 SVGAGI (reference sequence). The germline V and J ends were trimmed by 0 bases and 7 bases, with 12 bases remaining between them. This CDR3 has 14 residues. CDR3 bases: TGTGCCAGCAGTTACTCGGGCCAGGGGTTTGGCTACACCTTC. Translating it yields CASSYSGQGFGYTF.

Here the CDR3 DNA reads TGTGCCACCTCGGGACAGGGGGCTTTATATGGCTACACCTTC. The encoded protein is CATSGQGALYGYTF. The rearrangement links TRBV2 to TRBJ1-2, with 12 bases that match TRBD1. V lost 10 bases, J lost 5 bases, and 8 bases stayed unmatched. Germline CDR1 and CDR2: SNHLY and FYNNEI. The CDR3 spans 14 residues.

This sequence joins TRBV7-9 and TRBJ1-1, with TRBD1 matching 7 bases. CDR3 length: 17 residues. CDR1 is SEHNR and CDR2 is FQNEAQ in the germline V gene (reference sequence). V dropped 5 bases and J dropped 1; count of bases not matched to a gene: 13. Written as DNA, the CDR3 is TGTGCCAGCAGCCAGGGGGGTTTGAGTCCTCGGAACACTGAAGCTTTCTTT. Residues: CASSQGGLSPRNTEAFF.

This clonotype was found a few times. The V and J genes are TRBV3-1 and TRBJ1-4, with D perhaps TRBD1 (6 bases). The CDR3 totals 16 residues. Germline V gives CDR1 LGHDT, CDR2 YNNKEL (reference sequence). V was trimmed by 4 bases and J by 3 bases, leaving 15 bases between them. The CDR3, as DNA: TGTGCCAGCAGCCGAGCATGGGGGCCCTCTAATGAAAAACTGTTTTTT. Translated: CASSRAWGPSNEKLFF.

This clonotype was counted ten times or more. The chain uses TRBV20-1 and TRBJ1-1; no definite D call. V was shortened by 3 bases and J by 7 bases, with 12 bases between the two germline ends. Germline values: CDR1 DFQATT, CDR2 SNEGSKA (reference sequence). The CDR3 has 12 residues. The CDR3 nucleotides are TGCAGTGCTAGGGCTCTGTTAAATGAAGCTTTCTTT. Its translation is CSARALLNEAFF.

This chain links TRBV6-1 with TRBJ2-6; weak D call: TRBD1 (5 bases). The CDR3 runs to 20 residues. Per germline, CDR1 MNHNS and CDR2 SASEGT. Trimming cost V 8 bases and J 0 bases, with 26 bases left between them. This chain's CDR3 is CASVYRGRQIKSSGANVLTF. CDR3 in DNA: TGTGCCAGCGTCTACAGAGGCCGACAGATCAAGAGCTCTGGGGCCAACGTCCTGACTTTC.

The gene calls are TRBV5-1 and TRBJ2-5; TRBD1 agrees at 10 bases. The CDR3 has 15 residues. Germline V gene data show CDR1 as SGHRS and CDR2 as YFSETQ. V gave up 3 bases and J gave up 5 bases; unmatched junction bases: 7. This chain's CDR3 is CASSSGTGDWETQYF. CDR3 sequence (DNA): TGCGCCAGCAGCTCCGGGACAGGGGATTGGGAGACCCAGTACTTC.

This clonotype appeared many times. The J gene is TRBJ2-3, the V gene TRBV11-2; 10 positions agree with TRBD2. CDR1 and CDR2 (germline): SGHAT, FQNNGV. Trimming cost V 4 bases and J 3 bases; bases outside gene matches: 16. The CDR3 runs 19 residues. The CDR3 is CASSSPLSFGSGGTDTQYF. The CDR3 DNA reads as TGTGCCAGCAGCTCACCCCTTAGCTTCGGTAGCGGGGGGACAGATACGCAGTATTTT.

This clonotype was detected many times. The chain carries TRBV28 and TRBJ2-7; D possibly corresponds to TRBD1 (5 bases). The germline gives CDR1 MDHEN, CDR2 SYDVKM. This CDR3 region has 13 residues. Trimming removed 7 bases from V and 4 bases from J, with 14 bases in between. DNA for the CDR3: TGTGCCAGCACCATCTCAGGGATTTACGAGCAGTACTTC. It encodes CASTISGIYEQYF.

This clonotype was detected a few times. CDR3 residues: CSFRESNYNEQFF. In DNA, the CDR3 is TGCAGCTTCCGGGAGTCGAACTACAATGAGCAGTTCTTC. This chain links TRBV20-1 with TRBJ2-1; possibly TRBD2 for D (6 bases). The germline gives CDR1 DFQATT, CDR2 SNEGSKA (reference sequence). This CDR3 spans 13 amino acids.

The table lists this clonotype with a few counts. This rearrangement joins TRBV6-1 to TRBJ2-1; 8 nucleotides align to TRBD2. Germline V gene sequence: CDR1 MNHNS, CDR2 SASEGT. With 6 bases clipped from V and 0 bases from J, the junction kept 7 bases outside the gene matches. The CDR3 length is 16 residues. The CDR3: CASRVSGTFSYNEQFF. CDR3 coding DNA: TGTGCCAGCAGAGTTAGCGGGACCTTCTCCTACAATGAGCAGTTCTTC.

The chain has TRBV28 and TRBJ2-1; D uncertain. This CDR3 region has 13 residues. The germline V and J ends were trimmed by 6 bases and 4 bases, with 10 bases remaining between them. The germline V gene has CDR1 MDHEN and CDR2 SYDVKM. CDR3: CASSRVTYNEQFF. Here the CDR3 DNA reads TGTGCCAGCAGCCGGGTTACTTACAATGAGCAGTTCTTC.

The rearrangement links TRBV19 to TRBJ2-2, with no clear D. CDR3 length: 13 amino acids. The germline V gene encodes CDR1 LNHDA and CDR2 SQIVND (reference sequence). The ends were cut back, 7 bases at V and 3 bases at J, with 9 bases in the middle. The CDR3 DNA reads TGTGCCAGTAAGGATAAGGACACCGGGGAGCTGTTTTTT. Its translation is CASKDKDTGELFF.

The chain couples TRBV4-1 to TRBJ1-5; 7 bases fit TRBD1. CDR3 length equals 16 residues. Trimming cost V 2 bases and J 2 bases; bases outside gene matches: 6. Germline V gives CDR1 MGHRA, CDR2 YSYEKL. CDR3 loop: CASSQLRGTGNQPQHF. Here the CDR3 DNA reads TGCGCCAGCAGCCAACTAAGAGGGACAGGCAATCAGCCCCAGCATTTT.

This clonotype showed up just a few times. V gene TRBV27 combines with J gene TRBJ2-1, with TRBD2 identical over 12 bases. V was clipped by 5 bases and J by 5 bases; unmatched bases: 7. Per the germline V gene, CDR1 is MNHEY and CDR2 is SMNVEV (reference sequence). The CDR3 spans 16 residues. The CDR3 DNA reads TGTGCCAGCAGTGGGAGACTAGCGGGGGTTCACAATGAGCAGTTCTTC. Translated: CASSGRLAGVHNEQFF.

This clonotype was observed a few times. V and J are TRBV24-1 and TRBJ1-1; D is undetermined. Germline V gene sequence: CDR1 KGHDR, CDR2 SFDVKD. The germline V and J ends were trimmed by 4 bases and 5 bases, with 19 bases remaining between them. CDR3 length: 16 amino acids. CDR3 protein: CATSESGSRGETEAFF. DNA of the CDR3: TGTGCCACCAGTGAATCCGGGTCTCGCGGGGAGACTGAAGCTTTCTTT.

This clonotype was picked up a small number of times. This chain joins TRBV7-2 and TRBJ2-1; D gene uncertain. The CDR3 consists of 15 residues. CDR1 is SGHTA and CDR2 is FQGNSA in the germline V gene. V shed 0 bases and J shed 3 bases, with 9 bases lying between them. CDR3 sequence (DNA): TGTGCCAGCAGCTTAGCGGAGTTTCGCTACAATGAGCAGTTCTTC. This codes for CASSLAEFRYNEQFF.

This clonotype was detected a few times. The J gene is TRBJ1-6, the V gene TRBV9; D is ambiguous. This CDR3 region has 15 residues. V was shortened by 0 bases and J by 3 bases, with 7 bases between the two germline ends. Germline V gene sequence: CDR1 SGDLS, CDR2 YYNGEE. CDR3 in amino acids: CASSVAGNYNSPLHF. CDR3 nucleotide sequence: TGTGCCAGCAGCGTAGCGGGGAACTATAATTCACCCCTCCACTTT.

The rearrangement uses TRBV5-4 and TRBJ1-2; D may be TRBD1 (6 bases). Germline V lookup: CDR1 SGHNT, CDR2 YYREEE (reference sequence). V was clipped by 4 bases and J by 8 bases, with 21 bases between them. CDR3 size: 15 residues. The CDR3 region has the DNA TGTGCCAGCAGCATAACACCGGGGCAGGGGTACGGCTACACCTTC. Encoded protein: CASSITPGQGYGYTF.

This clonotype was seen only a few times. The V call is TRBV20-1, the J call TRBJ2-5, with D maybe TRBD2 (6 bases). V lost 7 bases, J lost 5 bases, and 20 bases lay in between. CDR1 DFQATT and CDR2 SNEGSKA come from the germline V gene (reference sequence). CDR3 length equals 14 residues. The CDR3 region is CSVPGGTSRETQYF. The DNA for the CDR3 is TGCAGTGTCCCCGGCGGAACTAGCCGGGAGACCCAGTACTTC.

This clonotype showed up just a few times. The chain couples TRBV18 to TRBJ1-6; tentative D call: TRBD1 (5 bases). Germline V gene data show CDR1 as KGHSH and CDR2 as LQKENI. V shed 2 bases and J shed 8 bases, with 10 bases lying between them. This CDR3 has 14 residues. CDR3 nucleotide sequence: TGTGCCAGCTCACCAGGGGCCGGTGATTCACCCCTCCACTTT. This translates into CASSPGAGDSPLHF. The variable domain in full, completed from reference TRBV18 and TRBJ1-6, reads NAGVMQNPRHLVRRRGQEARLRCSPMKGHSHVYWYRQLPEEGLKFMVYLQKENIIDESGMPKERFSAEFPKEGPSILRIQQVVRGDSAAYFCASSPGAGDSPLHFGNGTRLTVT.

In this sample, this clonotype turned up many times. The gene calls are TRBV12-3 or TRBV12-4 and TRBJ1-2, with a weak D call TRBD1 (6 bases). Trimming took off 8 bases at V and 0 bases at J, with 10 bases between the two ends. CDR3 size: 13 residues. CDR3 DNA sequence: TGTGCCAGCGTACAGGGCCCTAACTATGGCTACACCTTC. The encoded protein is CASVQGPNYGYTF.

This rearrangement joins TRBV18 to TRBJ2-1, with TRBD2 identical over 8 bases. The CDR3 has 17 amino acids. Germline V gene data show CDR1 as KGHSH and CDR2 as LQKENI. Trimming at V came to 4 bases and at J to 8 bases, leaving 16 bases not matched to a gene. The CDR3 reads CASSHYESGRGRDEQFF. The CDR3 DNA sequence: TGTGCCAGCTCACACTACGAAAGCGGGAGAGGGCGGGATGAGCAGTTCTTC.

This clonotype was observed many times. The chain has TRBV30 and TRBJ2-7, with D possibly being TRBD1 or TRBD2 (5 bases each). The length of the CDR3 is 15 residues. The V gene lost 1 base and the J gene lost 2 bases, with 15 bases spanning the gap. Germline V gene data show CDR1 as GTSNPN and CDR2 as SVGIG (reference sequence). The DNA of the CDR3 is TGTGCCTGGAGTGGGGACCTTTCTACCCCCTACGAGCAGTACTTC. Protein sequence: CAWSGDLSTPYEQYF.

The chain employs TRBV27 and TRBJ1-2; D is perhaps TRBD1 (5 bases). Trimming cost V 2 bases and J 2 bases, with 18 bases left between them. Per germline, CDR1 MNHEY and CDR2 SMNVEV (reference sequence). The CDR3 is 17 amino acids. The DNA for the CDR3 is TGTGCCAGCAGTTTAGGGGCCTCAAGGGACGAGAACTATGGCTACACCTTC. It codes for CASSLGASRDENYGYTF.